A single sample gave rise to the 2 T cell receptor beta chains below, sequenced in a study of shared clonotypes between healthy human individuals (dated by TCRdb to about 2020). Libraries were made using the immunoSEQ multiplex PCR assay. Imported from immuneACCESS, the table was reduced by TCRdb to in-frame sequences with V and J called. These copies leave out some clones; in studies compared against another copy, an unresolved V gene accounts for under half, and the cause of the remainder is not known. The sample profile shows fewer than 1.6 million clones; approximately 98.5% of them were found once. Of the sample, roughly 0.35% falls within the top ten clones. Sequenced sample: naive CD4+ T cells sorted from blood. Per the publication, the cell subset or site label means: CD45RA+ positively selected. The receptors stem from a man aged 25-40 years in good health.

The chain couples TRBV5-5 to TRBJ2-2; D uncertain. Trimming took off 2 bases at V and 7 bases at J, with 6 bases between the two ends. The CDR3 runs to 12 residues. In germline, CDR1 is SGHKS, CDR2 YYEKEE (reference sequence). DNA for the CDR3: TGTGCCAGCAGCTTTGCAGACGGGGAGCTGTTTTTT. Translated: CASSFADGELFF.

This chain joins TRBV10-3 and TRBJ1-2; 9 positions agree with TRBD1. Germline V CDR1 and CDR2: ENHRY, SYGVKD. V lost 5 bases to trimming and J lost 7 bases; unmatched junction nucleotides: 11. The CDR3 has 15 residues. The CDR3 DNA is TGTGCCATCAGTCCCCCGGGACAGGGAGTTGGTGGCTACACCTTC. Protein sequence: CAISPPGQGVGGYTF.